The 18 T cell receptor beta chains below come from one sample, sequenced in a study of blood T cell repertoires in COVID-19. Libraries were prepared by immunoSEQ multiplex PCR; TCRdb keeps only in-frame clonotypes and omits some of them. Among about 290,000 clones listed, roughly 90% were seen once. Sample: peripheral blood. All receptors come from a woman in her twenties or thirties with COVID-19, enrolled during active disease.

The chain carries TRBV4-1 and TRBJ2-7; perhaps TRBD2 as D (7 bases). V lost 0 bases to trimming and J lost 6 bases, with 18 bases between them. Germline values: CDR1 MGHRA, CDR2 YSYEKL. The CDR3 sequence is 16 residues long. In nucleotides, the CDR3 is TGCGCCAGCAGCCAAGATCAGTGGGGGGGCCCTCGCGAGCAGTACTTC. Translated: CASSQDQWGGPREQYF.

The DNA of the CDR3 is TGTGCCAGCTCACCACCGTTGACTTACGAGCAGTACTTC. This sequence encodes CASSPPLTYEQYF. The chain recombines TRBV18 with TRBJ2-7; D is ambiguous. The CDR3 runs 13 residues. The germline CDR1 and CDR2 sequences are KGHSH and LQKENI. V was clipped by 0 bases and J by 4 bases, with 7 bases between them.

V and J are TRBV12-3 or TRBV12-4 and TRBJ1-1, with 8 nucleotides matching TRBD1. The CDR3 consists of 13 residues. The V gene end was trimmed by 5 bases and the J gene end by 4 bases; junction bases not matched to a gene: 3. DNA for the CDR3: TGTGCCAGCAGTACTACAGGGGGCACTGAAGCTTTCTTT. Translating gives CASSTTGGTEAFF.

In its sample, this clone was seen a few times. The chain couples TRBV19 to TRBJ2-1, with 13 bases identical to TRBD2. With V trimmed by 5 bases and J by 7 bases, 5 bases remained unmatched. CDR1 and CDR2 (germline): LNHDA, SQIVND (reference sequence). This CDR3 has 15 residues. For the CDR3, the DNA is TGTGCCAGTAGTCGACTAGCGGGGGGTTCGAATGAGCAGTTCTTC. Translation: CASSRLAGGSNEQFF.

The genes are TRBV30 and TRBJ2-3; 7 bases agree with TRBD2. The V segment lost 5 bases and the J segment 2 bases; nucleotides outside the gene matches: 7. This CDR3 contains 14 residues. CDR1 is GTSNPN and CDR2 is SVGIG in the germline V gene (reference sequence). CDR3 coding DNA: TGTGCCTGGGGACTAGGTGGGGCCACAGATACGCAGTATTTT. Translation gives CAWGLGGATDTQYF.

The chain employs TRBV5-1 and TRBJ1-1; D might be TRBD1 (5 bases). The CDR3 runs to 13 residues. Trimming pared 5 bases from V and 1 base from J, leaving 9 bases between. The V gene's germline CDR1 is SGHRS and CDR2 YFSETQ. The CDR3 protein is CASSVTGNTEAFF. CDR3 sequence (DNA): TGCGCCAGCAGTGTAACAGGGAACACTGAAGCTTTCTTT.

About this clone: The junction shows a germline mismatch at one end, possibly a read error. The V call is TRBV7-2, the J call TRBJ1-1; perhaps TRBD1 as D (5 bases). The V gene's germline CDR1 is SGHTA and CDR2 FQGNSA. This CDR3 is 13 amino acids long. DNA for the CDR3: TGTGCCAGCAGCTTATATCCAGGGCTAGACTCTCCCTTT. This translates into CASSLYPGLDSPF.

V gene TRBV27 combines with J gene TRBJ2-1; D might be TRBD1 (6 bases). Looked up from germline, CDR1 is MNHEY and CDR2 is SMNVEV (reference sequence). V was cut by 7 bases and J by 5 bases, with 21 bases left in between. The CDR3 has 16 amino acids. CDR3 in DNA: TGTGCCAGCACCCAAGGAGGTGGACAGAGAAACAATGAGCAGTTCTTC. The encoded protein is CASTQGGGQRNNEQFF.

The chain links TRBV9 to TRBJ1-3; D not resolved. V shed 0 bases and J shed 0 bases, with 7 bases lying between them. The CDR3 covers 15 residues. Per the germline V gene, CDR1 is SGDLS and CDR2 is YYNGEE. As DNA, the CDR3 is TGTGCCAGCAGCGTAGCTGGACTCTCTGGAAACACCATATATTTT. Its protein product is CASSVAGLSGNTIYF.

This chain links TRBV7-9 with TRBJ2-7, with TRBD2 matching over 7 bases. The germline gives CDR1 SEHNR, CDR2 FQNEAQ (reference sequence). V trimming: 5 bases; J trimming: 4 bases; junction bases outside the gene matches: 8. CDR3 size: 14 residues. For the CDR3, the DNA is TGTGCCAGCAGCCGTAGGGACTACGTATACGAGCAGTACTTC. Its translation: CASSRRDYVYEQYF.

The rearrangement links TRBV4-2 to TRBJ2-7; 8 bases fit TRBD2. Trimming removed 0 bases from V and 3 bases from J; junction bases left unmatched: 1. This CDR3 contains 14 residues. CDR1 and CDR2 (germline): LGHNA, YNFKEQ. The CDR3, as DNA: TGTGCCAGCAGCCAAGAGCGGGGGGACTACGAGCAGTACTTC. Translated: CASSQERGDYEQYF.

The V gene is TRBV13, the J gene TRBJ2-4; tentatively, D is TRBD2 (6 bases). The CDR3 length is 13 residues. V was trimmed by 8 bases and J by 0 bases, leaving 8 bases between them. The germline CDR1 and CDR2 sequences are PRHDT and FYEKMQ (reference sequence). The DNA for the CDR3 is TGTGCCAGCCGGGGACTAGCCAAAAACATTCAGTACTTC. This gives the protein CASRGLAKNIQYF. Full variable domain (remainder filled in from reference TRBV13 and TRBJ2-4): AAGVIQSPRHLIKEKRETATLKCYPIPRHDTVYWYQQGPGQDPQFLISFYEKMQSDKGSIPDRFSAQQFSDYHSELNMSSLELGDSALYFCASRGLAKNIQYFGAGTRLSVL.

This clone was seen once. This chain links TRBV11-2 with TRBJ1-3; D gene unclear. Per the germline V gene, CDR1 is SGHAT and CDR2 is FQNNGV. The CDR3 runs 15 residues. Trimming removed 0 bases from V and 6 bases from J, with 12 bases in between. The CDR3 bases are TGTGCCAGCAGCTTAGAGGGATGGAGGGAAAACACCATATATTTT. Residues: CASSLEGWRENTIYF. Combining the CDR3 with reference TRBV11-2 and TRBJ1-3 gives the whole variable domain EAGVAQSPRYKIIEKRQSVAFWCNPISGHATLYWYQQILGQGPKLLIQFQNNGVVDDSQLPKDRFSAERLKGVDSTLKIQPAKLEDSAVYLCASSLEGWRENTIYFGEGSWLTVV.

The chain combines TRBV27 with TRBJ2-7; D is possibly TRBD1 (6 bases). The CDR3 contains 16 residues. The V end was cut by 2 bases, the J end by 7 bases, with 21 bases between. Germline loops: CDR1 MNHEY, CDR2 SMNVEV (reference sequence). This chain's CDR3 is CASSLSGTGIPPEQYF. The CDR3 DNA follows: TGTGCCAGCAGTTTAAGTGGAACAGGGATCCCTCCAGAGCAGTACTTC.

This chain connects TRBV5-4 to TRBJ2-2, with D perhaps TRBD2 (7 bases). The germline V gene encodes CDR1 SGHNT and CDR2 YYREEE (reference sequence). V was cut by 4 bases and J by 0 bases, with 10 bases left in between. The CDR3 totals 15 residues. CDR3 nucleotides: TGTGCCAGCAGCCCGGGGGGCCCGAACACCGGGGAGCTGTTTTTT. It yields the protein CASSPGGPNTGELFF.

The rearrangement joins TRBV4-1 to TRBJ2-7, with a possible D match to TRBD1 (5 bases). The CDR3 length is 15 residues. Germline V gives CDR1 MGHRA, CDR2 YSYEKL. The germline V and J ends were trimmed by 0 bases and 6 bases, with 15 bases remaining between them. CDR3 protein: CASSQDLSGRAEQYF. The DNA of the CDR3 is TGCGCCAGCAGCCAAGATCTTTCCGGCAGGGCCGAGCAGTACTTC.

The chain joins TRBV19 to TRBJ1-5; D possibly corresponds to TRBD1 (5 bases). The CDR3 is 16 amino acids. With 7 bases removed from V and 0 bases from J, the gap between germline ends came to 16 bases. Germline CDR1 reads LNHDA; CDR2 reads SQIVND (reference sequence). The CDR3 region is CASIMAGENSNQPQHF. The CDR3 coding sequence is TGTGCCAGTATAATGGCGGGGGAAAATAGCAATCAGCCCCAGCATTTT.

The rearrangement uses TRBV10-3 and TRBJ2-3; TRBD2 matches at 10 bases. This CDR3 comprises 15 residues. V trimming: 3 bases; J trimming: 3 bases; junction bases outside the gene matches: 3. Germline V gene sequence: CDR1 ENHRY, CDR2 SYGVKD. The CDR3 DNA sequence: TGTGCCATCAGTGACGCTAGCGGGGGAACAGATACGCAGTATTTT. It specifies CAISDASGGTDTQYF.